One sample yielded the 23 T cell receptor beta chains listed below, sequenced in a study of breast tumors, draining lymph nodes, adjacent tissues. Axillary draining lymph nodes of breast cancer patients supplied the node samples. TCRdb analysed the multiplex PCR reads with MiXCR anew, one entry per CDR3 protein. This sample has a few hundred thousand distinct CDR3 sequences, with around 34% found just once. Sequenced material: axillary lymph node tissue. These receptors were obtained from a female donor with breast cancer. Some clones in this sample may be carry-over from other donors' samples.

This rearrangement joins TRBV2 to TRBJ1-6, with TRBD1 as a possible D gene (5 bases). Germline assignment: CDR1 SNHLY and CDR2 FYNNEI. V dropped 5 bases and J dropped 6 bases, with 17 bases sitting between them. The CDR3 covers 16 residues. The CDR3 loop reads CASSLFGGGGNSPLHF. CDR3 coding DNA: TGTGCCAGCAGTTTATTCGGGGGGGGGGGTAATTCACCCCTCCACTTT.

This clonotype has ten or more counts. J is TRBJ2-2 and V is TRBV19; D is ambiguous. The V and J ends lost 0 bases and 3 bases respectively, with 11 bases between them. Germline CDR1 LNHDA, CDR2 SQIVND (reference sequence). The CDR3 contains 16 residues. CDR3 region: CASSIDRRPDTGELFF. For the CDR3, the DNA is TGTGCCAGTAGTATAGATCGCCGACCGGACACCGGGGAGCTGTTTTTT. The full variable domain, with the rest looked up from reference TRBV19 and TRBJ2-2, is DGGITQSPKYLFRKEGQNVTLSCEQNLNHDAMYWYRQDPGQGLRLIYYSQIVNDFQKGDIAEGYSVSREKKESFPLTVTSAQKNPTAFYLCASSIDRRPDTGELFFGEGSRLTVL.

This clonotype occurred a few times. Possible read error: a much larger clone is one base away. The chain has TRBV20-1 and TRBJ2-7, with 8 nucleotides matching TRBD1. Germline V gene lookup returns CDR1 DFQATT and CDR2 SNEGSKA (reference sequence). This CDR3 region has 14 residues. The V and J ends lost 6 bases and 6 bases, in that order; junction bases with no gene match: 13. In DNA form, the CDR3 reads TGCAGTGCCGGACTTGCGGACAGGGACTCCGAGCAGTACTTC. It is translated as CSAGLADRDSEQYF.

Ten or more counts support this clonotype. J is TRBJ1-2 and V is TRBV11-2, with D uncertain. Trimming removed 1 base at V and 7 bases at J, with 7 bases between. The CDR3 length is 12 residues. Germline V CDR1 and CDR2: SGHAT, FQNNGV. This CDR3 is CASSLGHGGYTF. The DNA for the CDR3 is TGTGCCAGCAGCTTAGGTCATGGTGGCTACACCTTC.

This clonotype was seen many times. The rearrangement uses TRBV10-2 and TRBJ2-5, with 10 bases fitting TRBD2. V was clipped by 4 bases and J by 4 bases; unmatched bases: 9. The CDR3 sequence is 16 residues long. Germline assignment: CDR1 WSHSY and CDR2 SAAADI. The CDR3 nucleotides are TGCGCCAGCAGTGGGGTTCAGCGGGGGGGCCGAGAGACCCAGTACTTC. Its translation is CASSGVQRGGRETQYF.

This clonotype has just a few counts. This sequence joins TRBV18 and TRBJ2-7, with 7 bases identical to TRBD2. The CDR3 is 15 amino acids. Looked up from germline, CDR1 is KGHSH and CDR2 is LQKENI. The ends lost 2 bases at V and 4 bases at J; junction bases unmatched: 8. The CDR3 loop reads CASSPGGRAGYEQYF. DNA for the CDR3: TGTGCCAGCTCACCAGGAGGGAGGGCCGGGTACGAGCAGTACTTC.

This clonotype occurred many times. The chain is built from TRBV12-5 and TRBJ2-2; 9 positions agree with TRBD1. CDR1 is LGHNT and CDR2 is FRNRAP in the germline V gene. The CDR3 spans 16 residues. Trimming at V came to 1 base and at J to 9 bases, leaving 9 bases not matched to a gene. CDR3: CASGLARDRVHRELFF. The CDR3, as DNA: TGTGCTAGTGGTTTGGCCAGGGACAGGGTACACCGGGAGCTGTTTTTT.

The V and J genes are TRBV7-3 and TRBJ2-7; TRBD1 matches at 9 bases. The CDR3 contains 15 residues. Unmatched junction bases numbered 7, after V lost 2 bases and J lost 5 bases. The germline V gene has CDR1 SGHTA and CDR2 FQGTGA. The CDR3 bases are TGTGCCAGCAGCTTAGCCGGGACAGGGCTCGACGAGCAGTACTTC. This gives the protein CASSLAGTGLDEQYF. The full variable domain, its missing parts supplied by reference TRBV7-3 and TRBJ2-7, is GAGVSQTPSNKVTEKGKYVELRCDPISGHTALYWYRQSLGQGPEFLIYFQGTGAADDSGLPNDRFFAVRPEGSVSTLKIQRTERGDSAVYLCASSLAGTGLDEQYFGPGTRLTVT.

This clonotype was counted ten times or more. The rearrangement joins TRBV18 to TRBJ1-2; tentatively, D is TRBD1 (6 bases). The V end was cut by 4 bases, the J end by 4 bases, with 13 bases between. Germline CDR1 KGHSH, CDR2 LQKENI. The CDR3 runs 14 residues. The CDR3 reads CASSLQGPSYGYTF. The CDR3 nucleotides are TGTGCCAGCTCACTACAGGGTCCCTCCTATGGCTACACCTTC.

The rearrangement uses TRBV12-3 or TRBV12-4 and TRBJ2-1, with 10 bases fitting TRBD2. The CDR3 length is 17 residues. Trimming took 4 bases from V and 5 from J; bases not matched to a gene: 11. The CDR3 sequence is CASSYKSPLAGHNEQFF. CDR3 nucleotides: TGTGCCAGCAGTTACAAATCCCCACTAGCGGGACACAATGAGCAGTTCTTC.

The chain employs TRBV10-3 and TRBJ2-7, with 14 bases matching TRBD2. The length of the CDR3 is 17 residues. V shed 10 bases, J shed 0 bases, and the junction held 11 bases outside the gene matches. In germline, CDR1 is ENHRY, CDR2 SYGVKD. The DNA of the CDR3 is TGTGCCAGCGGACGGCGGACTAGCGGGAGGAGCTCCTACGAGCAGTACTTC. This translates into CASGRRTSGRSSYEQYF.

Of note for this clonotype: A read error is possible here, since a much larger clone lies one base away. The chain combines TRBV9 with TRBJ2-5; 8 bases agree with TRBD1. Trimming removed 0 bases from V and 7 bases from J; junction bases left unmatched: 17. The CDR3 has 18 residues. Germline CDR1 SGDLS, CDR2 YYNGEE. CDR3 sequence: CASSVDPEGQGAWGTQYF. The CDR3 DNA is TGTGCCAGCAGCGTAGATCCGGAGGGCCAGGGGGCATGGGGGACCCAGTACTTC.

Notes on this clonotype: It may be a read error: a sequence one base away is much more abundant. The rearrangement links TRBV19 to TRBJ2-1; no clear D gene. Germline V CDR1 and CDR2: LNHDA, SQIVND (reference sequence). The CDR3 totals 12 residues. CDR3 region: CAGSIGDNEQFF. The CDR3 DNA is TGTGCCGGTAGTATTGGGGACAATGAGCAGTTCTTC.

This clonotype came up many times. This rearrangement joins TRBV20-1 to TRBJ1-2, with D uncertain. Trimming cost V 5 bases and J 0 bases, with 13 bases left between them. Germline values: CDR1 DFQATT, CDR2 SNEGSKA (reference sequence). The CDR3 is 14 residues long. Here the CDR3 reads CSAHSRRTNYGYTF. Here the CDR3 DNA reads TGCAGTGCTCACTCGCGCAGAACTAACTATGGCTACACCTTC.

CDR3 in DNA: TGTGCCAGCAGCCCAGAGTTGAATCAGCCCCAGCATTTT. Amino acids: CASSPELNQPQHF. This chain connects TRBV6-6 to TRBJ1-5; D gene unclear. The CDR3 has 13 amino acids. Germline CDR1 and CDR2: MNHNY and SVGAGI (reference sequence). Trimming shortened V by 6 bases and J by 4 bases, and 10 bases separated the two germline ends.

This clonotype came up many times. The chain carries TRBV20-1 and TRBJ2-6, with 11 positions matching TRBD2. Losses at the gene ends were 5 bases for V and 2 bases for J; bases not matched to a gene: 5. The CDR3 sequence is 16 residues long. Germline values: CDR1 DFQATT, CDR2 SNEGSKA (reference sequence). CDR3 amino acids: CSAPTSGRPGANVLTF. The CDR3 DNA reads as TGCAGTGCTCCAACTAGCGGGAGACCTGGGGCCAACGTCCTGACTTTC.

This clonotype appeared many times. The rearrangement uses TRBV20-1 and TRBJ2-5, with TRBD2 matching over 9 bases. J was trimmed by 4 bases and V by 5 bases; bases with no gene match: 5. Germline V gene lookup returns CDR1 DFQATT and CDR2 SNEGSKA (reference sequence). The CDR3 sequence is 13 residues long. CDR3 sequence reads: CSAPSGMLETQYF. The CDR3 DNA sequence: TGCAGTGCTCCTAGCGGGATGTTAGAGACCCAGTACTTC.

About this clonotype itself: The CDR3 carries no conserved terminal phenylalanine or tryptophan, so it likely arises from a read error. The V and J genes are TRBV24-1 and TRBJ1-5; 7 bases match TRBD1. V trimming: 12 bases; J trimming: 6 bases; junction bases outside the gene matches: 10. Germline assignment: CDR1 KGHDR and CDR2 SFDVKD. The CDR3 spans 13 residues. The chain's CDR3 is CAAADRVGQPQHL. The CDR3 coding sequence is TGTGCCGCCGCAGACAGGGTAGGTCAGCCCCAGCATCTT.

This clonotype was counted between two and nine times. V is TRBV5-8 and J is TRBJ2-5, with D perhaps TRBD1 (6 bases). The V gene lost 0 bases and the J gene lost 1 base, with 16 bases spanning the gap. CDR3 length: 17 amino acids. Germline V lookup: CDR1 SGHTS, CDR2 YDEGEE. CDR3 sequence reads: CASSLEAAQGLQETQYF. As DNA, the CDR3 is TGTGCCAGCAGCTTGGAAGCGGCGCAGGGGCTCCAAGAGACCCAGTACTTC.

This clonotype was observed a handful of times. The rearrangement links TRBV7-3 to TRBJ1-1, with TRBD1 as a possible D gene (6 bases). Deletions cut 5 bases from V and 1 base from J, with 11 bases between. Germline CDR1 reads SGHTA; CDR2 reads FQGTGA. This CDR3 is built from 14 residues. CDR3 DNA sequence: TGTGCCAGCAGCCCGACAGGATCGAACACTGAAGCTTTCTTT. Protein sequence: CASSPTGSNTEAFF. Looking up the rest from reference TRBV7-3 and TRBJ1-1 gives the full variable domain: GAGVSQTPSNKVTEKGKYVELRCDPISGHTALYWYRQSLGQGPEFLIYFQGTGAADDSGLPNDRFFAVRPEGSVSTLKIQRTERGDSAVYLCASSPTGSNTEAFFGQGTRLTVV.

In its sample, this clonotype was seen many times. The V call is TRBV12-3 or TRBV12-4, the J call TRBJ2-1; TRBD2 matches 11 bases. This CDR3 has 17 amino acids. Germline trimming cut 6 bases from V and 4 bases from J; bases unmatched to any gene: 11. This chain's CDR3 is CASRKPGLAESYNEQFF. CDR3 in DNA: TGTGCCAGCAGGAAACCGGGACTAGCGGAAAGTTACAATGAGCAGTTCTTC.

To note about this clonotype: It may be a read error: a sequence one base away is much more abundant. CDR3 coding DNA: TGCGCCAGCAGATCGCAGGGGGCGCGACGCCATGGCTACACCTTC. It codes for CASRSQGARRHGYTF. The V call is TRBV5-1, the J call TRBJ1-2, with TRBD1 identical over 8 bases. This CDR3 is 15 amino acids long. The J segment lost 6 bases and the V segment lost 5 bases, leaving 12 bases of the junction unmatched. The germline gives CDR1 SGHRS, CDR2 YFSETQ. Full variable domain (missing parts from reference TRBV5-1 and TRBJ1-2): KAGVTQTPRYLIKTRGQQVTLSCSPISGHRSVSWYQQTPGQGLQFLFEYFSETQRNKGNFPGRFSGRQFSNSRSEMNVSTLELGDSALYLCASRSQGARRHGYTFGSGTRLTVV.

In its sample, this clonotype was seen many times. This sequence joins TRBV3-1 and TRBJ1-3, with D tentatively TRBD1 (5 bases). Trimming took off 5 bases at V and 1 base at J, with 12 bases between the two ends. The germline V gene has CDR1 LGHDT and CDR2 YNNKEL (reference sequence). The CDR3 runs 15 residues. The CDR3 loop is CASSFQGVSGNTIYF. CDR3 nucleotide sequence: TGTGCCAGCAGCTTTCAGGGTGTATCTGGAAACACCATATATTTT.